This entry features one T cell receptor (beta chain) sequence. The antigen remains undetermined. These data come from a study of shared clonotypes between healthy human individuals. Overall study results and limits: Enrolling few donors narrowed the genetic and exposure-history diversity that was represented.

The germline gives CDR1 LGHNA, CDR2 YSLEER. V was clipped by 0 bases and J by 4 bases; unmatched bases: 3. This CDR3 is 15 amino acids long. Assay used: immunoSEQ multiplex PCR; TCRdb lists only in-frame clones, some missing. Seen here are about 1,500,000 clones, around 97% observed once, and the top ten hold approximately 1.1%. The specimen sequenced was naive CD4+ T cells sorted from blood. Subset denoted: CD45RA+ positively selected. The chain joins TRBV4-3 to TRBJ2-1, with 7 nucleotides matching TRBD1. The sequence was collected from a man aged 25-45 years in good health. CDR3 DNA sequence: TGCGCCAGCAGCCAAGATCCAGGGGGTTACAATGAGCAGTTCTTC. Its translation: CASSQDPGGYNEQFF.